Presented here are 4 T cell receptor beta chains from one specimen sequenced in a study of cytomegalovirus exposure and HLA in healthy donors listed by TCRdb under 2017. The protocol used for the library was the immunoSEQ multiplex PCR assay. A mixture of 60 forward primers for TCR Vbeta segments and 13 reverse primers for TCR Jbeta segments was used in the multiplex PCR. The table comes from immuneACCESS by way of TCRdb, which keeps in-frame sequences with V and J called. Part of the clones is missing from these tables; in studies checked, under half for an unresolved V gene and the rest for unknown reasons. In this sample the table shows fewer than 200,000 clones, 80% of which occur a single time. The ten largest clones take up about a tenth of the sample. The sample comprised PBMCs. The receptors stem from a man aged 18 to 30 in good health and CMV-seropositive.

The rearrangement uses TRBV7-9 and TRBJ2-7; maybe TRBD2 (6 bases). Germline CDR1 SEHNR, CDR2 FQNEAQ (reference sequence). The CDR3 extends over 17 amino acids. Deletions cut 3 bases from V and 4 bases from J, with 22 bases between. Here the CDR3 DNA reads TGTGCCAGCAGCTTTCTAACCGGGGCCAGGGCGGGGTACGAGCAGTACTTC. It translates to CASSFLTGARAGYEQYF.

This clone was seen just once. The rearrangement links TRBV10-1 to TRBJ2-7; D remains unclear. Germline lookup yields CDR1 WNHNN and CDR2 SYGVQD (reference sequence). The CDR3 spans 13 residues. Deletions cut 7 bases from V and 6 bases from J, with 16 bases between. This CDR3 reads CASTPPRPGEQYF. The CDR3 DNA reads TGCGCCAGCACCCCCCCCCGGCCGGGCGAGCAGTACTTC.

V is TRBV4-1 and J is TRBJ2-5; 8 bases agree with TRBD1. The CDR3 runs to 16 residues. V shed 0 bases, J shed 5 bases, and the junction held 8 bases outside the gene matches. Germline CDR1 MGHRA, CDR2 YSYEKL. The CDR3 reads CASSQDGGRGQETQYF. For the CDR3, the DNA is TGCGCCAGCAGCCAAGATGGCGGCAGGGGGCAGGAGACCCAGTACTTC.

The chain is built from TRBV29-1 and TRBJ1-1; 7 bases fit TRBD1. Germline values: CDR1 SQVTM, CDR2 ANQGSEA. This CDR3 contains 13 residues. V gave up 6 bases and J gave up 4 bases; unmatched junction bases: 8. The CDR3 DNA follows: TGCAGCGTCGCCCTGACAGGGACCACTGAAGCTTTCTTT. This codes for CSVALTGTTEAFF.